The present entry profiles one T cell receptor (beta chain) with its context. No antigen is known for it. Base quality data are lacking; no much larger clone is found one base away. Using the deep immunoSEQ assay, multiplex PCR amplified TCR CDR3 regions from genomic DNA. Extracted genomic DNA from each cell subset was distributed evenly across all wells of several immunoSEQ 96-well plates, and each plate was treated as a replicate. For sorted subsets, each replicate PCR was loaded with roughly 190 ng genomic DNA, equivalent to about 30,000 T cell genomes. The purified libraries were quantified using a Qubit 3.0 fluorometer, sized with a Bioanalyzer 2100, and then quantified again using the KAPA Library Quantification kit. A separate single-read 150-cycle Illumina NextSeq 550 flow cell was used to sequence each immunoSEQ 96-well plate. The source study handled its data this way. Because only junctional sequences without quality scores were contained in the immunoSEQ output, filtering matching that applied to full-length reads could not be performed. To assign V/J genes and CDR3, sequences were annotated using PyIR, a Python wrapper for IgBLAST v1.9, with IMGT germline references. Reads with weak V/J assignments (E-value above 1e-6), missing CDR3, stop codons, out-of-frame junctions, or ambiguous translated residues were removed. V3J clonotypes were defined as sequences sharing an identical inferred V gene, J gene, and CDR3 amino acid sequence. Percentage overlap between repertoires was calculated by dividing the number of shared unique clonotypes by the size of the smaller repertoire. Richness of each repertoire was evaluated using RTK rarefaction, the Chao1 estimator, and Recon v2.1 estimates of unobserved clonotypes. For all TCRbeta clonotypes obtained by the gDNA method from several donors, generation probabilities were computed with OLGA. The immuneACCESS repertoire file appears here via TCRdb, limited to in-frame rearrangements. These files lack a portion of the clones; in checked studies, under half of the deficit traces to unresolved V genes, and the cause of the others is not known. D and trimming come from the DNA, and the V and J calls and clone size come from that table. The sample table holds hundreds of thousands of clones, of which approximately 96% were seen once. About 0.12% of the sample goes to the ten largest clones.

CD8 naive samples were CD45RO-negative cells positively selected for CCR7, giving a CD45RA+CCR7+ population that excluded TemRA cells. Healthy HIV-negative adults with no recently reported acute infections or vaccinations were included as donors. Every donor was a Caucasian adult living in Nashville, Tennessee, USA. Blood was obtained by leukapheresis, after which PBMCs were separated by Ficoll-Histopaque density gradient centrifugation and cryopreserved in liquid nitrogen vapor phase. Analytical flow cytometry was used to check the purity and quantity of every magnetically sorted T cell population. Genomic DNA was isolated from every sorted fraction and measured by UV absorbance on a Nanodrop 2000c. These data are taken from a study of shared clonotypes between healthy human individuals (TCRdb year 2020). Background on the whole study: The cohort included three men and a couple of women between 18 and 49 years of age. For each donor, CD4 naive and CD4 memory were each given three plates, CD8 naive was given two plates, and CD8 memory was given one plate. The study deeply sequenced blood TCR repertoires of about 5 healthy adults to estimate repertoire size and the extent of clonotype sharing between individuals. Libraries were prepared and TCR repertoires were sequenced by different laboratories using diverse techniques, in order to increase sequencing depth and limit assay-specific biases. Per donor, leukapheresis produced somewhere between about 0.85 and 8.9 billion PBMCs.

General findings and caveats noted by the study authors: Naive subsets generally had larger estimated clonotype richness than memory subsets did. Incomplete sequencing was indicated by rarefaction of sorted-subset datasets, despite the large sequencing depth. About 5% of naive CD4, roughly 3.6% of naive CD8, 2.3% of memory CD4, and less than 0.45% of memory CD8 clonotypes were shared across four donors. Compared with non-shared clonotypes, the clonotypes found in all four sorted-subset donors had higher generation probabilities. Sampling was limited to blood, and TCR repertoires in tissue likely differ from TCR repertoires in blood. The genetic and exposure-history diversity represented was limited by the small number of donors. Pairwise subsampling indicated that sequencing depth was expected to affect the degree of clonotype sharing among donors.

Sequencing was performed on naive CD8+ T cells sorted from blood. In light of the paper, this sample's cell subset or site label describes: CD45RA+CCR7+. The receptor was isolated from a woman between 25 and 40 years old in good health.

CDR3 reads: CASSESKPGLYNEQFF. The bases are TGCGCCAGCAGTGAATCAAAACCGGGACTCTACAATGAGCAGTTCTTC. The rearrangement joined TRBV10-1 to TRBJ2-1, and possibly TRBD2, on 6 matching bases. V is clipped by 3 bases and J by 3 bases, and the sequence between their germline boundaries is 15 bases long. From cysteine to phenylalanine, the CDR3 is 16 amino acids long. Solely the CDR3 DNA is kept, with 48 bases framed from the first base. Sequences WNHNN (CDR1) and SYGVQD (CDR2) are obtained from the germline V gene (reference sequence).